A selection of T cell receptor beta chains follows, all from one sample in a study of blood T cell repertoires in COVID-19. Method: immunoSEQ multiplex PCR; TCRdb's copy keeps in-frame clones and lacks some. Of some 35,000 clones listed, roughly 78% were seen once; the top ten hold approximately 15%. Material for sequencing was peripheral blood. The source is a man between 65 and 85 years old with acute or convalescent COVID-19. Each CDR3 is given with its conserved first and last residue. The order of the fields is V gene, clone size, D gene, J gene, CDR3 protein, CDR3 DNA. D genes are given only for firm matches. Expanded clones get a size class; other rows say once, few or many, or leave the size out.

TRBV5-1	.	.	TRBJ2-1	CASSPKGNTYNEQFF	TGCGCCAGCAGCCCCAAGGGGAATACCTACAATGAGCAGTTCTTC
TRBV10-3	few	.	TRBJ2-7	CAISEREFHEQYF	TGTGCCATCAGTGAGAGAGAGTTTCACGAGCAGTACTTC
TRBV29-1	.	TRBD1	TRBJ1-2	CSVEDVQGAEGYGYTF	TGCAGCGTAGAAGATGTACAGGGGGCGGAAGGCTATGGCTACACCTTC
TRBV29-1	.	.	TRBJ2-4	CSVDTGTKNIQYF	TGCAGCGTTGATACAGGGACCAAAAACATTCAGTACTTC
TRBV19	few	.	TRBJ1-1	CASSRRSENTEAFF	TGTGCCAGTAGCAGGAGGTCCGAGAACACTGAAGCTTTCTTT
TRBV21-1	few	.	TRBJ2-3	CASSKRGQRIDTQYF	TGTGCCAGCAGCAAAAGGGGACAGCGTATAGATACGCAGTATTTT
TRBV21-1	once	.	TRBJ2-7	CASSKVLRERYEQYF	TGTGCCAGCAGCAAAGTCCTAAGGGAGAGATACGAGCAGTACTTC
TRBV6-1	.	.	TRBJ1-4	CASSEQGFVTTNEKLFF	TGTGCCAGCAGTGAACAGGGGTTTGTCACAACTAATGAAAAACTGTTTTTT
TRBV19	.	TRBD1	TRBJ1-6	CASSMGDRNNSPLHF	TGTGCCAGTAGTATGGGGGACAGGAATAATTCACCCCTCCACTTT
TRBV28	.	TRBD1	TRBJ1-1	CASSRRQGTEAFF	TGTGCCAGCAGCAGAAGACAGGGCACTGAAGCTTTCTTT
TRBV18	.	.	TRBJ1-5	CASSGDSNQPQHF	TGTGCCAGCTCCGGGGATAGCAATCAGCCCCAGCATTTT
TRBV21-1	.	.	TRBJ1-4	CASNPGPTNEKLFF	TGTGCCAGCAACCCAGGGCCAACTAATGAAAAACTGTTTTTT
TRBV12-2	.	.	TRBJ1-4	CASRPTYSGANEKLFF	TGTGCAAGTCGCCCAACTTATAGCGGGGCTAATGAAAAACTGTTTTTT
TRBV3-1/TRBV3-2	.	.	TRBJ1-3	CASSTSRDSGNTIYF	TGTGCCAGCAGCACTTCCAGGGACTCTGGAAACACCATATATTTT
TRBV5-6	.	.	TRBJ1-1	CASSFFRENTEAFF	TGTGCCAGCAGCTTTTTCAGGGAGAACACTGAAGCTTTCTTT
TRBV30	.	.	TRBJ1-5	CAWSVQSGSNQPQHF	TGTGCCTGGAGTGTACAATCAGGCAGCAATCAGCCCCAGCATTTT
TRBV3-1/TRBV3-2	.	.	TRBJ1-1	CASSQAGMVTEAFF	TGTGCCAGCAGCCAAGCAGGGATGGTAACTGAAGCTTTCTTT
TRBV18	.	TRBD1	TRBJ2-1	CASSPGQGGLEQFF	TGTGCCAGCTCACCGGGACAGGGGGGTTTGGAGCAGTTCTTC
TRBV10-2	.	TRBD1	TRBJ1-2	CASSEQHRGLSYGYTF	TGCGCCAGCAGTGAGCAACACAGGGGGTTAAGCTATGGCTACACCTTC
TRBV29-1	.	.	TRBJ2-7	CSVLPSGSYEQYF	TGCAGCGTTCTTCCCTCAGGGTCCTACGAGCAGTACTTC
TRBV4-3	.	TRBD2	TRBJ2-7	CASSKGTSGGYEQYF	TGCGCCAGCAGCAAAGGGACTAGCGGGGGCTACGAGCAGTACTTC
TRBV9	.	TRBD2	TRBJ2-1	CASSVSGRTYNEQFF	TGTGCCAGCAGCGTAAGCGGGAGGACCTACAATGAGCAGTTCTTC
TRBV6-1	.	.	TRBJ2-7	CASSVAATALSYEQYF	TGTGCCAGCAGTGTAGCAGCAACTGCTCTATCCTACGAGCAGTACTTC
TRBV18	.	TRBD2	TRBJ2-3	CASSPSAGDDTQYF	TGTGCCAGCTCACCGTCTGCGGGAGACGATACGCAGTATTTT
TRBV28	.	TRBD2	TRBJ2-1	CASSLYPQFLSGMGYNEQFF	TGTGCCAGCAGTTTATACCCCCAATTTTTAAGCGGGATGGGTTACAATGAGCAGTTCTTC
TRBV20-1	.	.	TRBJ1-5	CSASYNQPQHF	TGCAGTGCTTCTTACAATCAGCCCCAGCATTTT
TRBV28	once	.	TRBJ2-2	CASRGAWGLNTGELFF	TGTGCCAGCAGAGGCGCTTGGGGGCTTAACACCGGGGAGCTGTTTTTT
TRBV7-2	.	.	TRBJ2-1	CASSLASGYSYNEQFF	TGTGCCAGCAGCTTAGCGAGCGGGTACTCCTACAATGAGCAGTTCTTC
TRBV30	.	TRBD1	TRBJ1-5	CAWSVRAGGRNQPQHF	TGTGCCTGGAGTGTAAGGGCAGGGGGTCGTAATCAGCCCCAGCATTTT
TRBV29-1	.	.	TRBJ2-7	CSVGGRGAYEQYF	TGCAGCGTTGGAGGCAGGGGCGCCTACGAGCAGTACTTC
TRBV6-1	.	TRBD1	TRBJ2-7	CASSATDRGYEQYF	TGTGCCAGCAGTGCTACCGACAGGGGCTACGAGCAGTACTTC
TRBV29-1	.	.	TRBJ2-1	CSVEKTGRGEQFF	TGCAGCGTTGAAAAGACAGGCAGGGGTGAGCAGTTCTTC
TRBV28	.	.	TRBJ2-1	CASSLSGRGILFF	TGTGCCAGCAGTTTATCGGGGCGGGGTATTCTGTTCTTC
TRBV27	.	TRBD2	TRBJ2-7	CASSRSGRRIEQYF	TGTGCCAGCAGTCGAAGCGGGAGAAGGATCGAGCAGTACTTC
TRBV3-1/TRBV3-2	.	TRBD1	TRBJ2-5	CASSQGDSVFRETQYF	TGTGCCAGCAGCCAAGGGGACAGTGTCTTCAGGGAGACCCAGTACTTC
TRBV7-2	once	.	TRBJ2-1	CASSPNPGQYNEQFF	TGTGCCAGCAGCCCGAACCCTGGACAGTACAATGAGCAGTTCTTC
TRBV7-9	few	TRBD1	TRBJ1-5	CASSLGGQSTENNQPQHF	TGTGCCAGCAGCTTAGGGGGACAGTCAACGGAGAACAATCAGCCCCAGCATTTT
TRBV11-2	.	.	TRBJ2-7	CASSTLGQKITYEQYF	TGTGCCAGCAGCACCCTAGGACAAAAAATAACCTACGAGCAGTACTTC
TRBV4-3	.	.	TRBJ2-2	CASSRDTHQGIGELFF	TGCGCCAGCAGCCGAGACACTCACCAGGGAATCGGGGAGCTGTTTTTT